In this sample, the clone carrying this T cell receptor (beta chain) turned up a few times. No antigen is known for it. This sample stems from a study of cytomegalovirus exposure and HLA in healthy donors. Whole-study results and caveats: Later analysis indicated greater clonal expansion among HLA-associated TCR beta chains than among equally common other chains.

The PCR made use of 60 Vbeta and 13 Jbeta primers. Sequenced by immunoSEQ multiplex PCR; TCRdb stores in-frame clones only, minus some. The sample lists some 180,000 clones; roughly 78% were seen once. This CDR3 has 16 residues. The junction had 6 bases not matched to a gene; V was cut back by 2 bases and J by 2 bases. Germline V gene lookup returns CDR1 SGHNT and CDR2 YYREEE (reference sequence). The sequenced material came from PBMCs. The source of this sequence is a woman aged 30 to 39 in good health and CMV-seropositive. The chain combines TRBV5-4 with TRBJ2-4; 8 nucleotides agree with TRBD2. The chain's CDR3 is CASSLGSGGTKNIQYF. For the CDR3, the DNA is TGTGCCAGCAGCTTAGGAAGCGGGGGCACCAAAAACATTCAGTACTTC.